What follows are 19 T cell receptor beta chains derived from one specimen sequenced in a study. TCRdb reprocessed the 5' RACE reads via MiXCR and lists one record per CDR3 protein. The sample includes roughly 5,600 distinct CDR3 sequences, 36% of them seen just once. Sequencing used memory CD4+ T cells sorted from blood. The subset denotes: memory CD4+ T cells, CD4+CD45RO+CD25-. These receptors were obtained from a female donor with breast cancer.

This clonotype was seen a few times. V gene TRBV5-1 combines with J gene TRBJ1-1; 10 positions agree with TRBD1. The V segment lost 4 bases and the J segment 5 bases; nucleotides outside the gene matches: 8. CDR1 and CDR2 (germline): SGHRS, YFSETQ. CDR3 size: 15 residues. The CDR3 loop is CASSTQTGGRTEAFF. CDR3 DNA: TGCGCCAGCAGCACACAGACAGGGGGCAGGACTGAAGCTTTCTTT.

This clonotype is medium-sized in the sample. J is TRBJ1-2 and V is TRBV28; D gene uncertain. The germline CDR1 and CDR2 sequences are MDHEN and SYDVKM. This CDR3 has 13 residues. The V and J ends lost 8 bases and 2 bases respectively, with 12 bases between them. The CDR3 sequence: CASRGGRNYGYTF. The CDR3 DNA sequence: TGTGCCAGCCGTGGTGGCCGCAACTATGGCTACACCTTC.

This clonotype was observed a single time. The junction does not match germline at one end; this may be a read error. The rearrangement uses TRBV6-6 and TRBJ2-5, with unresolved D. Germline V gene data show CDR1 as MNHNY and CDR2 as SVGAGI (reference sequence). The CDR3 contains 12 residues. The CDR3 DNA reads as TGTGCCAGCAGTTACTCGTTGGAGACCCAGCTCTTC. It translates to CASSYSLETQLF.

A remark on this clonotype: A much larger clone lies a single base off, so this may be a read error. The rearrangement joins TRBV5-1 to TRBJ2-3; TRBD2 aligns across 7 bases. The CDR3 has 20 residues. V was clipped by 4 bases and J by 1 base; unmatched bases: 21. From germline, CDR1 is SGHRS and CDR2 YFSETQ. The DNA of the CDR3 is TGCGCCAGCAGCCTGACTAGTCCCGCCTTGGGGGGGTCCCGCACAGATACGCAGTATTTT. This codes for CASSLTSPALGGSRTDTQYF.

Concerning this clonotype itself: A read error may be the cause here, since a much bigger clone is one base away. J is TRBJ2-1 and V is TRBV11-2; unclear D gene. Germline-derived CDR1 and CDR2 are SGHAT and FQNNGV. CDR3 length: 15 residues. Trimming shortened V by 4 bases and J by 5 bases, and 15 bases separated the two germline ends. The CDR3 reads CASSSTNIGHNEQFF. The CDR3, as DNA: TGTGCCAGCAGCTCCACAAATATAGGACACAATGAGCAGTTCTTC. Full variable domain (missing parts from reference TRBV11-2 and TRBJ2-1): EAGVAQSPRYKIIEKRQSVAFWCNPISGHATLYWYQQILGQGPKLLIQFQNNGVVDDSQLPKDRFSAERLKGVDSTLKIQPAKLEDSAVYLCASSSTNIGHNEQFFGPGTRLTVL.

Within the sample, this clonotype is medium-sized. The genes are TRBV10-3 and TRBJ2-3; D not resolved. The ends were cut back, 3 bases at V and 6 bases at J, with 16 bases in the middle. There are 15 residues in the CDR3. Germline lookup yields CDR1 ENHRY and CDR2 SYGVKD. The CDR3 loop reads CAISDPGPPGDTQYF. CDR3 in DNA: TGTGCCATCAGTGATCCTGGCCCCCCAGGCGATACGCAGTATTTT.

The gene calls are TRBV5-1 and TRBJ1-1; 7 nucleotides line up with TRBD1. This CDR3 is 14 amino acids long. Germline V lookup: CDR1 SGHRS, CDR2 YFSETQ. V dropped 7 bases and J dropped 0; count of bases not matched to a gene: 6. The CDR3 protein is CASALGQVNTEAFF. In DNA form, the CDR3 reads TGCGCCAGCGCACTCGGACAGGTGAACACTGAAGCTTTCTTT.

This clonotype is categorized as medium-sized. The chain is built from TRBV18 and TRBJ2-5; 11 bases line up with TRBD1. The CDR3 has 16 amino acids. With 0 bases clipped from V and 6 bases from J, the junction kept 6 bases outside the gene matches. CDR1 and CDR2 (germline): KGHSH, LQKENI. CDR3 DNA: TGTGCCAGCTCACCACCGGAGGGGACAGGGGGAAAGACCCAGTACTTC. Translation: CASSPPEGTGGKTQYF. Combining the CDR3 with reference TRBV18 and TRBJ2-5 gives the whole variable domain NAGVMQNPRHLVRRRGQEARLRCSPMKGHSHVYWYRQLPEEGLKFMVYLQKENIIDESGMPKERFSAEFPKEGPSILRIQQVVRGDSAAYFCASSPPEGTGGKTQYFGPGTRLLVL.

This clonotype came up a few times. The chain carries TRBV4-1 and TRBJ2-1; TRBD1 is a possible D gene (7 bases). V gave up 2 bases and J gave up 4 bases, with 15 bases separating them. Germline V gene lookup returns CDR1 MGHRA and CDR2 YSYEKL. The CDR3 consists of 16 residues. CDR3 DNA: TGCGCCAGCAGCCAACCGACAGGGAGGAGGTACAATGAGCAGTTCTTC. Residues: CASSQPTGRRYNEQFF.

This clonotype was recorded at least ten times. CDR3 nucleotide sequence: TGTGCCAGCAGCACCCGGACAGACGGGGAGCTGTTTTTT. This codes for CASSTRTDGELFF. This chain links TRBV21-1 with TRBJ2-2; the DNA was not used to check the table's D call, TRBD1. TRBV21-1 is noted as a pseudogene. The CDR3 loop spans 13 amino acids.

In this sample, this clonotype is medium-sized. The V and J genes are TRBV5-1 and TRBJ1-2; TRBD1 is a possible D gene (5 bases). The length of the CDR3 is 14 residues. Germline CDR1 and CDR2: SGHRS and YFSETQ. V gave up 4 bases and J gave up 2 bases, with 12 bases separating them. CDR3 loop: CASSDPGENYGYTF. CDR3 DNA: TGCGCCAGCAGCGATCCGGGGGAGAACTATGGCTACACCTTC.

This chain connects TRBV7-9 to TRBJ2-1; D not resolved. The length of the CDR3 is 16 residues. Per germline, CDR1 SEHNR and CDR2 FQNEAQ (reference sequence). With 5 bases removed from V and 2 bases from J, the gap between germline ends came to 16 bases. The CDR3 sequence: CASSKKRVSAYNEQFF. The CDR3 DNA sequence: TGTGCCAGCAGCAAAAAAAGGGTTTCGGCCTACAATGAGCAGTTCTTC.

This clonotype is categorized as medium-sized. V usage is TRBV2 and J usage is TRBJ1-6, with 7 bases fitting TRBD1. Germline-derived CDR1 and CDR2 are SNHLY and FYNNEI. The junction had 9 bases not matched to a gene; V was cut back by 7 bases and J by 6 bases. The CDR3 runs 15 residues. The CDR3, as DNA: TGTGCCAGCACCCAGCAGGGACAGCCTAATTCACCCCTCCACTTT. This codes for CASTQQGQPNSPLHF.

A remark on this clonotype: A clone one base away is much larger, so this may be a read error. V is TRBV6-5 and J is TRBJ2-2; 11 bases line up with TRBD2. After removal of 8 bases from V and 4 bases from J, the junction contained 12 bases not matched to a gene. The CDR3 is 17 residues long. The germline V gene has CDR1 MNHEY and CDR2 SVGAGI. The CDR3 loop reads CASSETSGMDSTGELFF. DNA of the CDR3: TGTGCCAGCTCGGAGACTAGCGGGATGGATAGCACCGGGGAGCTGTTTTTT.

J is TRBJ2-3 and V is TRBV5-1; D is perhaps TRBD1 or TRBD2 (6 bases each). Germline CDR1 and CDR2: SGHRS and YFSETQ. This CDR3 is 13 amino acids long. Trimming stripped 3 bases from V and 8 bases from J, with 13 bases between. The CDR3 protein is CASSSTGAGTQYF. The CDR3 DNA reads TGCGCCAGCAGCTCGACAGGAGCGGGTACGCAGTATTTT.

The chain joins TRBV5-1 to TRBJ2-3; D is unclear. Trimming took 0 bases from V and 2 from J, leaving 10 bases between them. Germline CDR1 reads SGHRS; CDR2 reads YFSETQ. This CDR3 has 15 amino acids. In nucleotides, the CDR3 is TGCGCCAGCAGCTTGGTAACAGAGACCACAGATACGCAGTATTTT. Translating it yields CASSLVTETTDTQYF.

This clonotype appeared a few times. This sequence joins TRBV20-1 and TRBJ2-2, with 12 bases that match TRBD1. Germline V gene lookup returns CDR1 DFQATT and CDR2 SNEGSKA (reference sequence). This CDR3 is 15 amino acids long. J was trimmed by 8 bases and V by 2 bases; bases with no gene match: 6. CDR3 region: CSARSGQGAEGELFF. In DNA, the CDR3 is TGCAGTGCTAGATCGGGACAGGGGGCGGAAGGGGAGCTGTTTTTT.

The chain uses TRBV9 and TRBJ2-3; D remains unclear. V lost 2 bases to trimming and J lost 1 base, with 14 bases between them. This CDR3 has 16 residues. The germline V gene has CDR1 SGDLS and CDR2 YYNGEE. CDR3 sequence (DNA): TGTGCCAGCAGCGTTTCTGCAGGCCAGCGCACAGATACGCAGTATTTT. Translation gives CASSVSAGQRTDTQYF.

V is TRBV4-1 and J is TRBJ2-7, with 9 bases identical to TRBD2. The V and J ends lost 5 bases and 0 bases, in that order; junction bases with no gene match: 17. The CDR3 is 19 amino acids. Germline V gene sequence: CDR1 MGHRA, CDR2 YSYEKL. The CDR3, as DNA: TGCGCCAGCAGCGGAAATTATAGAGCGGGGGGCCGGAGCTCCTACGAGCAGTACTTC. It translates to CASSGNYRAGGRSSYEQYF.